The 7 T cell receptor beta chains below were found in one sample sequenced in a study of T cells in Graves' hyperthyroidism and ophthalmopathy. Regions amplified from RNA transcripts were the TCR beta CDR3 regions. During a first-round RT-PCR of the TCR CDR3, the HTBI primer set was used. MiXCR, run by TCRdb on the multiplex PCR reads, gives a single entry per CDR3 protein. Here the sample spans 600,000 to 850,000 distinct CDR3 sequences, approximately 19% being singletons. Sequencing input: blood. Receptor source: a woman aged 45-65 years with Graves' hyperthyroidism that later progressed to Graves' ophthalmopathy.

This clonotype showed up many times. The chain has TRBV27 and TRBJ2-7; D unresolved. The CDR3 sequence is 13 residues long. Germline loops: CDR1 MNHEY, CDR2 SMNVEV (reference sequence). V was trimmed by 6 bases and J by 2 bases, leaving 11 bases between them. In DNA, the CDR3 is TGTGCCAGCAGCCCCCGAAGCCCCTACGAGCAGTACTTC. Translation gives CASSPRSPYEQYF.

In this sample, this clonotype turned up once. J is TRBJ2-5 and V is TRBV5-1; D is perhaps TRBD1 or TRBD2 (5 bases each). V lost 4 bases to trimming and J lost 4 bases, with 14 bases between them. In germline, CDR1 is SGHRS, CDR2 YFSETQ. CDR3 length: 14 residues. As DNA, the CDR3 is TGCGCCAGCAGCCAGGGACGGTCCTTAGAGACCCAGTACTTC. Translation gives CASSQGRSLETQYF.

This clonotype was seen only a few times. In nucleotides, the CDR3 is TGTGCCAGCAGCGGGGAGTCAGGTCAGCCCCAGCATTTT. Residues: CASSGESGQPQHF. The chain recombines TRBV3-1 with TRBJ1-5; D gene unclear. This CDR3 is built from 13 residues. From germline, CDR1 is LGHDT and CDR2 YNNKEL (reference sequence). V lost 5 bases, J lost 6 bases, and 11 bases lay in between.

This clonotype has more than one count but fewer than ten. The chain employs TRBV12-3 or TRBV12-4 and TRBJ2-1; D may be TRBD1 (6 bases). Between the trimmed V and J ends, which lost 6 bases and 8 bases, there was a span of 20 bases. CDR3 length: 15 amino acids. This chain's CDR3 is CASSDSVGANYEQFF. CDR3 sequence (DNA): TGTGCCAGCAGCGATAGCGTGGGGGCTAACTATGAGCAGTTCTTC.

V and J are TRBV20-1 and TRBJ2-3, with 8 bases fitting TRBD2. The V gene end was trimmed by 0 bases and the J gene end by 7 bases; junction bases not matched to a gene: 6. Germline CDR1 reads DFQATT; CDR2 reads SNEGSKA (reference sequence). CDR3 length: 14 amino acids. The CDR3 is CSARDGGAGYTQYF. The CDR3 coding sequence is TGCAGTGCTAGAGACGGGGGGGCCGGGTATACGCAGTATTTT.

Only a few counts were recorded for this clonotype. The CDR3 sequence: CASSLPPPGNTYEQYF. The CDR3 DNA is TGTGCCAGCAGCTTACCACCCCCGGGAAACACCTACGAGCAGTACTTC. This chain links TRBV5-5 with TRBJ2-7, with D possibly matching TRBD2 (5 bases). The CDR3 extends over 16 amino acids. V dropped 2 bases and J dropped 2 bases, with 17 bases sitting between them. Germline V gene data show CDR1 as SGHKS and CDR2 as YYEKEE (reference sequence). Full variable domain (outside the CDR3, taken from reference TRBV5-5 and TRBJ2-7): DAGVTQSPTHLIKTRGQQVTLRCSPISGHKSVSWYQQVLGQGPQFIFQYYEKEERGRGNFPDRFSARQFPNYSSELNVNALLLGDSALYLCASSLPPPGNTYEQYFGPGTRLTVT.

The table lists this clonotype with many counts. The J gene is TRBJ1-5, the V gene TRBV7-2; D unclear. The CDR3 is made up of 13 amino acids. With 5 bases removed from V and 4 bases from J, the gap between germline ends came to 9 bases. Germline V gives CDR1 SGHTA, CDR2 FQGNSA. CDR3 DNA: TGTGCCAGCAGCGGGCAGTTTAATCAGCCCCAGCATTTT. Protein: CASSGQFNQPQHF.